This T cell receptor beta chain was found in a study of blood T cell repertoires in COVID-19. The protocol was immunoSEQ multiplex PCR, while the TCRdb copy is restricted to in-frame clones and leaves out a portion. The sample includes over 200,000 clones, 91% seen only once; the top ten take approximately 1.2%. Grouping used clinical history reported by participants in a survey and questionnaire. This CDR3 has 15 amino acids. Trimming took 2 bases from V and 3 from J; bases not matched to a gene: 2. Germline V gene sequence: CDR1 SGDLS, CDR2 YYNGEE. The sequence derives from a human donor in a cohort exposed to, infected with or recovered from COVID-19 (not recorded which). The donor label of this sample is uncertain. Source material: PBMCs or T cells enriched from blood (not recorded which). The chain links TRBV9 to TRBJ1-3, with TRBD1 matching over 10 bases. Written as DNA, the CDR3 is TGTGCCAGCAGCGTTGACAGGGGGCATGGAAACACCATATATTTT. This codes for CASSVDRGHGNTIYF.